The clone carrying this TCR beta chain was counted only a few times. This record belongs to a study of CD8+ T cells in alopecia areata. Extracted RNA was reverse transcribed, and the resulting cDNA served as sequencing template. Sequencing was performed with immunoSEQ multiplex PCR; in TCRdb, only in-frame clones are kept and a portion is missing. Here the sample spans around 100,000 clones, 85% to 90% being singletons. Treatment indicated: oral pan-JAK inhibitor, 5-10 mg twice daily. Collection of lesional scalp punch biopsies and peripheral blood was performed in alopecia areata patients. The CDR3 spans 11 residues. From germline, CDR1 is DFQATT and CDR2 SNEGSKA (reference sequence). V lost 3 bases and J lost 8, with 10 bases in between.

This sequence joins TRBV20-1 and TRBJ1-2; D possibly corresponds to TRBD1 (5 bases). The sample here was CD8+ T cells sorted from blood, taken between weeks 30 and 35, from a patient treated with tofacitinib. This sequence was found in a human donor with alopecia areata. In DNA, the CDR3 is TGCAGTGCTAGCCAGGGTGAGGGCTACACCTTC. Translation gives CSASQGEGYTF.